Below, one T cell receptor beta chain is given with its context. Which antigen it targets is not known. No per-base quality is available; no much larger clone lies one base away. The sample is drawn from a study of shared T cell receptors in the human thymus (dated by TCRdb to about 2021). For the wider study: The study examined how self-reactive, shared T-cell receptor alpha chains are generated in the human thymus.

Library generation was performed with the immunoSEQ multiplex PCR assay. The table was pulled from immuneACCESS by TCRdb, which kept in-frame rearrangements only. Such tables lose some clones; where checked, under half of the loss comes from unresolved V genes, and the rest has no known cause. The sample table holds hundreds of thousands of clones, of which approximately 78% were seen once. The top ten constitute more than 0.01% of the sample. These data also formed part of another study, on human thymus T cells. Taken from the second paper: The donors were immunologically healthy infants in Finland who had open corrective cardiac surgery for congenital heart defects. The thymus tissue came from surgical resects taken out during corrective cardiac surgery. Biased V and J gene segment usage appeared to be present in both thymic and peripheral blood repertoires. Highly overlapping thymic TCR repertoires among unrelated individuals were reported in the related research. The study used seven to nine infant thymus samples plus four related peripheral blood samples to characterize TCR alpha and beta repertoires. Donor ages ranged from about 6 to 250 days, and the cohort comprised more than 5 male and a couple of female infants. After being mechanically released from the tissue, thymocytes were kept at -70 degrees C in pellets of roughly 10-30 million cells. A QIAsymphony instrument was used to extract genomic DNA from frozen cell pellets. The immunoSEQ multiplex PCR assay was used to amplify the TCRB and TCRAD loci from a standardized quantity of quality-controlled genomic DNA. The amplicons covered the V(D)J region and were long enough to include the CDR3 and to identify the V and J genes. Amplicon sequencing was performed on an Illumina platform through the commercial immunoSEQ service. Primer bias and sequencing errors were corrected as previously described, and TCRAD and TCRB were defined on the basis of the IMGT database. Analysis of the repertoires was done with immunoSEQ Analyzer 3.0 and VDJTools and included basic statistics, V/J segment usage, diversity estimates, rarefaction and pairwise overlap. Diversity was estimated with Chao1, ChaoE, Efron-Thisted, Shannon and inverse Simpson indices, and also on datasets down-sampled to the smallest sample. Repertoire overlap used strict matching of CDR3 nucleotide sequence, V gene and J gene, with Jaccard-based multidimensional scaling clustering. On average, thymus samples gave about 750,000 unique TCRB clonotypes, whereas blood samples gave approximately 84,000.

This TCR derives from a boy in the first two years of life with a congenital heart defect. Donor details come from another sample of the same person, matched by shared clones. Sequences were obtained from thymocytes.

The CDR3 region reads CASSPKGQPNEKLFF. The DNA sequence is TGTGCCAGCAGCCCCAAGGGACAGCCTAATGAAAAACTGTTTTTT. Rearrangement joined TRBV6-6 to TRBJ1-4; 7 of the junction bases match TRBD1. CDR1 and CDR2 were assigned from the germline V gene (reference sequence) as MNHNY and SVGAGI. The germline V end is reduced by 6 bases and the J end by 3 bases; junction bases left unmatched: 7. The CDR3 runs 15 residues from the cysteine to the phenylalanine. Only CDR3 DNA is held: 45 bases, read in frame from base 1.